The 14 T cell receptor beta chains reported below all come from one sample, sequenced in a study of T-cell memory formation after mild COVID-19. TCRdb reanalysed the 5' RACE reads using MiXCR and keeps one entry per CDR3 protein. The table lists a few hundred thousand distinct CDR3 sequences, over 20% of them singletons, with around 13% in the top ten. The sample consisted of PBMCs or a T cell subset sorted from them (not recorded which). The receptor set was obtained from an adult woman who had mild COVID-19 (a few samples of this study predate the infection). Cell type and time point are not known.

The rearrangement joins TRBV29-1 to TRBJ2-5, with 12 bases aligning to TRBD1. Germline CDR1 SQVTM, CDR2 ANQGSEA. V lost 6 bases, J lost 4 bases, and 12 bases stayed unmatched. The CDR3 totals 16 residues. CDR3 residues: CSVQDPGTGGLETQYF. The CDR3 DNA reads TGCAGCGTCCAAGACCCCGGGACAGGGGGCTTAGAGACCCAGTACTTC.

This chain connects TRBV5-1 to TRBJ2-3; 11 nucleotides agree with TRBD1. This CDR3 is built from 15 residues. V lost 3 bases and J lost 1; bases outside the gene matches: 1. CDR1 and CDR2 (germline): SGHRS, YFSETQ. The CDR3 DNA reads TGCGCCAGCAGCTCGGACAGGGGGCGCACAGATACGCAGTATTTT. This encodes CASSSDRGRTDTQYF. Full variable domain (remainder filled in from reference TRBV5-1 and TRBJ2-3): KAGVTQTPRYLIKTRGQQVTLSCSPISGHRSVSWYQQTPGQGLQFLFEYFSETQRNKGNFPGRFSGRQFSNSRSEMNVSTLELGDSALYLCASSSDRGRTDTQYFGPGTRLTVL.

This clonotype was seen only a few times. V gene TRBV15 combines with J gene TRBJ2-5; TRBD2 might be the D (6 bases). V was cut by 1 base and J by 2 bases, with 11 bases left in between. Germline-derived CDR1 and CDR2 are LNHNV and YYDKDF (reference sequence). The CDR3 loop spans 15 amino acids. The CDR3 region is CATSRGGGEQETQYF. CDR3 DNA sequence: TGTGCCACCAGCAGAGGTGGAGGGGAACAAGAGACCCAGTACTTC.

DNA of the CDR3: TGTGCCAGCAGCGCTACGCCCGGGACTAACTACGAGCAGTACTTC. Translation gives CASSATPGTNYEQYF. The chain has TRBV9 and TRBJ2-7, with 7 bases that match TRBD2. CDR1 is SGDLS and CDR2 is YYNGEE in the germline V gene. The ends lost 3 bases at V and 3 bases at J; junction bases unmatched: 9. The CDR3 covers 15 residues.

This clonotype was detected only a few times. V and J are TRBV20-1 and TRBJ2-2; 7 bases align to TRBD2. CDR1 and CDR2 from the germline V gene are DFQATT and SNEGSKA (reference sequence). V shed 0 bases and J 7 bases; nucleotides not matched to a gene: 8. The CDR3 runs 15 residues. The CDR3 nucleotides read TGCAGTGCTAGAGATCTCACTAGCGCGCACGGGGAGCTGTTTTTT. Its translation is CSARDLTSAHGELFF.

There are a few counts of this clonotype. This rearrangement joins TRBV11-3 to TRBJ2-3, with TRBD1 matching over 10 bases. The CDR3 has 15 amino acids. V trimming: 6 bases; J trimming: 4 bases; junction bases outside the gene matches: 7. Germline-derived CDR1 and CDR2 are SGHNT and YENEEA. The CDR3 protein is CASSPDRGPADTQYF. The DNA of the CDR3 is TGTGCCAGCAGTCCCGACAGGGGGCCCGCAGATACGCAGTATTTT. The entire variable domain, with the rest obtained from reference TRBV11-3 and TRBJ2-3, is as follows: EAGVVQSPRYKIIEKKQPVAFWCNPISGHNTLYWYLQNLGQGPELLIRYENEEAVDDSQLPKDRFSAERLKGVDSTLKIQPAELGDSAVYLCASSPDRGPADTQYFGPGTRLTVL.

In DNA, the CDR3 is TGTGCCAGCAGTTACGGGGACAGGGCCTACAATGAGCAGTTCTTC. Translating gives CASSYGDRAYNEQFF. The chain has TRBV6-5 and TRBJ2-1, with 9 bases aligning to TRBD1. V shed 2 bases and J 2 bases; nucleotides not matched to a gene: 1. CDR1 is MNHEY and CDR2 is SVGAGI in the germline V gene. The CDR3 is 15 residues long.

This chain joins TRBV25-1 and TRBJ2-2; 9 nucleotides match TRBD2. Trimming removed 7 bases from V and 6 bases from J; junction bases left unmatched: 9. The CDR3 loop spans 15 amino acids. Per the germline V gene, CDR1 is MGHDK and CDR2 is SYGVNS. CDR3 sequence reads: CASTVTGTSSGELFF. The CDR3 coding sequence is TGTGCCAGCACCGTAACCGGGACTAGCTCCGGGGAGCTGTTTTTT.

This clonotype was found a few times. The chain employs TRBV12-3 or TRBV12-4 and TRBJ2-5; 7 bases align to TRBD1. The ends lost 5 bases at V and 5 bases at J; junction bases unmatched: 5. This CDR3 is built from 13 residues. As DNA, the CDR3 is TGTGCCAGCAGTCATCAGGGGGAGGAGACCCAGTACTTC. Protein: CASSHQGEETQYF.

The J gene is TRBJ1-2, the V gene TRBV4-1; D is possibly TRBD1 (5 bases). The germline V gene has CDR1 MGHRA and CDR2 YSYEKL. V lost 1 base and J 0 bases, leaving 9 bases between the germline ends. This CDR3 comprises 15 residues. In DNA form, the CDR3 reads TGCGCCAGCAGCCAAGTTGAACAGGCTAACTATGGCTACACCTTC. Translation gives CASSQVEQANYGYTF.

This clonotype was observed a handful of times. The chain couples TRBV7-9 to TRBJ2-3; no reliable D call. In germline, CDR1 is SEHNR, CDR2 FQNEAQ (reference sequence). This CDR3 is built from 13 residues. V lost 11 bases, J lost 3 bases, and 15 bases lay in between. CDR3 bases: TGTGCCTCCAGAGCGTTGGGGACAGATACGCAGTATTTT. Its translation is CASRALGTDTQYF. The whole variable domain, filled in from reference TRBV7-9 and TRBJ2-3, reads DTGVSQNPRHKITKRGQNVTFRCDPISEHNRLYWYRQTLGQGPEFLTYFQNEAQLEKSRLLSDRFSAERPKGSFSTLEIQRTEQGDSAMYLCASRALGTDTQYFGPGTRLTVL.

The chain combines TRBV3-1 with TRBJ1-1; 8 bases agree with TRBD1. This CDR3 contains 14 residues. CDR1 LGHDT and CDR2 YNNKEL come from the germline V gene (reference sequence). The junction had 7 bases not matched to a gene; V was cut back by 5 bases and J by 5 bases. In DNA form, the CDR3 reads TGTGCCAGCAGCGCACAAACAGGGGGAACTGAAGCTTTCTTT. This gives the protein CASSAQTGGTEAFF. The entire variable domain, with the rest obtained from reference TRBV3-1 and TRBJ1-1, is as follows: DTAVSQTPKYLVTQMGNDKSIKCEQNLGHDTMYWYKQDSKKFLKIMFSYNNKELIINETVPNRFSPKSPDKAHLNLHINSLELGDSAVYFCASSAQTGGTEAFFGQGTRLTVV.

The chain couples TRBV14 to TRBJ2-2, with 8 bases matching TRBD1. The CDR3 extends over 15 amino acids. Germline V lookup: CDR1 SGHDN, CDR2 FVKESK. J gave up 2 bases and V 6 bases, and 5 bases lay outside the gene matches. CDR3 nucleotides: TGTGCCAGCAGTAGACAGGGGATCAACACCGGGGAGCTGTTTTTT. This translates into CASSRQGINTGELFF. The entire variable domain, with the rest obtained from reference TRBV14 and TRBJ2-2, is as follows: EAGVTQFPSHSVIEKGQTVTLRCDPISGHDNLYWYRRVMGKEIKFLLHFVKESKQDESGMPNNRFLAERTGGTYSTLKVQPAELEDSGVYFCASSRQGINTGELFFGEGSRLTVL.

The gene calls are TRBV6-5 and TRBJ2-1, with 7 bases that match TRBD2. Germline CDR1 is MNHEY and CDR2 is SVGAGI. V was clipped by 3 bases and J by 8 bases; unmatched bases: 13. This CDR3 is 16 amino acids long. This chain's CDR3 is CASSYVSGRRGDEQFF. CDR3 nucleotide sequence: TGTGCCAGCAGTTATGTGTCGGGGCGCCGGGGGGATGAGCAGTTCTTC.